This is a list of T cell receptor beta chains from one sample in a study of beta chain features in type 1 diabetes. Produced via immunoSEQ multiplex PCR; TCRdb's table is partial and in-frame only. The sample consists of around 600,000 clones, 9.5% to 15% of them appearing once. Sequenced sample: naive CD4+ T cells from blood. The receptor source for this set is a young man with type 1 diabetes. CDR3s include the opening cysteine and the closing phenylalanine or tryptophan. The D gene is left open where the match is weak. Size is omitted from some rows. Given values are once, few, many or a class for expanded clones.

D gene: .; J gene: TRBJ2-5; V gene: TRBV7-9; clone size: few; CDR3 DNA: TGTGCCAGCAGCTTAAACGGGGAATACCAAGAGACCCAGTACTTC; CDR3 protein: CASSLNGEYQETQYF
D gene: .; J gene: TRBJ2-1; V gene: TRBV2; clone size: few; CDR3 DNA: TGTGCCAGCAGGTTGATATACAATGAGCAGTTCTTC; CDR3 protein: CASRLIYNEQFF
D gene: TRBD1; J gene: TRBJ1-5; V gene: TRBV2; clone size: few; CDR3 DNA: TGTGCCAGCAGTGAAGCCACACAGGGGGCCAGGCAGCCCCAGCATTTT; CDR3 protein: CASSEATQGARQPQHF
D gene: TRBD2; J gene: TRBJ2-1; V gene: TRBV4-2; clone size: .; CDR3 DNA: TGTGCCAGCAGCCAAGGGTTAGCGGGTTACAATGAGCAGTTCTTC; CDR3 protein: CASSQGLAGYNEQFF
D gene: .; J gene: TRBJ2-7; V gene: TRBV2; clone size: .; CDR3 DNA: TGTGCCAGCAGTCCGGTAGCCCCCTACGAGCAGTACTTC; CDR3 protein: CASSPVAPYEQYF
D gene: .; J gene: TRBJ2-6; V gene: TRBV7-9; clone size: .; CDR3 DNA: TGTGCCAGCAGCTCCCTCTCGGGAAACTCTGGGGCCAACGTCCTGACTTTC; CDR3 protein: CASSSLSGNSGANVLTF
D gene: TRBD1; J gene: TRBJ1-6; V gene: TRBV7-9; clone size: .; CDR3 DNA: TGTGCCAGCAGCTTAGGGGACAGGGGATATAATTCACCCCTCCACTTT; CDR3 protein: CASSLGDRGYNSPLHF
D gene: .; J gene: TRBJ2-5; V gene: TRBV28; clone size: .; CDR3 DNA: TGTGCCAGCAGTTCGACCTTGGGGCGGTGGCAAGAGACCCAGTACTTC; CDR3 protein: CASSSTLGRWQETQYF
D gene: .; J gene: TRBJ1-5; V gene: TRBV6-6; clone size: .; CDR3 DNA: TGTGCCAGCAGACTCTCCGGGACCCCAGGTCAGCCCCAGCATTTT; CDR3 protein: CASRLSGTPGQPQHF
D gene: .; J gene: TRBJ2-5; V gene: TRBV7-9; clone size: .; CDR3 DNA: TGTGCCAGCAGCTTCGATTCACAAGGGGCCCAGTACTTC; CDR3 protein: CASSFDSQGAQYF
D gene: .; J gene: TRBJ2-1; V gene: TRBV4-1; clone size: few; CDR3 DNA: TGCGCCAGCAGCCATTCCAGCGTGAATGAGCAGTTCTTC; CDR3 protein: CASSHSSVNEQFF
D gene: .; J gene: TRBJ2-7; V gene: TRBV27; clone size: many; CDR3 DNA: TGTGCCAGCAGTCCCCTGGGGTCCTACGAGCAGTACTTC; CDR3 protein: CASSPLGSYEQYF
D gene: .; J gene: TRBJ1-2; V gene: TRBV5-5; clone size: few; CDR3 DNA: TGTGCCAGCAGCTTGCGCTATGGCTACACCTTC; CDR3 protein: CASSLRYGYTF
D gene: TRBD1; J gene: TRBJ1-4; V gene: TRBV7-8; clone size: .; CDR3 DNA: TGTGCCAGCAGCCTAACAGGGGGTACTAATGAAAAACTGTTTTTT; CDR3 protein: CASSLTGGTNEKLFF
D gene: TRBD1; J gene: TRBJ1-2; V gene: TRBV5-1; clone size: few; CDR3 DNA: TGCGCCAGCAGCCCCCAGACAGGGGGTCCCTATGGCTACACCTTC; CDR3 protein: CASSPQTGGPYGYTF
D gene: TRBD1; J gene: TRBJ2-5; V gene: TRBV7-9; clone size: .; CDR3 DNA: TGTGCCAGCAGCTTGGACAGGGCGTACCAAGAGACCCAGTACTTC; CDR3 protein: CASSLDRAYQETQYF
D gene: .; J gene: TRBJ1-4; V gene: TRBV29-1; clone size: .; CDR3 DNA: TGCAGCGTTGAAGTCCAGGGTGCAACTAATGAAAAACTGTTTTTT; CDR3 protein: CSVEVQGATNEKLFF
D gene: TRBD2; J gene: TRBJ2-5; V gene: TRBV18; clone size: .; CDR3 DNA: TGTGCCAGCTCACCCACCCGGACTAGCGGGCCTGAAGAGACCCAGTACTTC; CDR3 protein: CASSPTRTSGPEETQYF
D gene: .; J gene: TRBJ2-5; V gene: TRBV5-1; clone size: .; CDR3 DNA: TGCGCCAGCAGTTTATCCGGGGGGCGGCAAGAGACCCAGTACTTC; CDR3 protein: CASSLSGGRQETQYF
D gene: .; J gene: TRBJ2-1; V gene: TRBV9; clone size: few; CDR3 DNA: TGTGCCAGCAGCGTAGCAGGGGTGAATGAGCAGTTCTTC; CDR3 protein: CASSVAGVNEQFF
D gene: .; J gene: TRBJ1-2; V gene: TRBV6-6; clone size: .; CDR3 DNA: TGTGCCAGCAGCCAAGGACCCCCCGGCGGCTATGGCTACACCTTC; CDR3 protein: CASSQGPPGGYGYTF
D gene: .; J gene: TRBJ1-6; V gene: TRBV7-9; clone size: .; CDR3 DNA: TGTGCCAGCAGCTTAGGGGTCGGCAGGGCGGATTCACCCCTCCACTTT; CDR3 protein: CASSLGVGRADSPLHF
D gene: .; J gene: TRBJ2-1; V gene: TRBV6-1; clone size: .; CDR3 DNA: TGTGCCAGCAGTGCGGTCTCCTACAATGAGCAGTTCTTC; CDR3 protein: CASSAVSYNEQFF
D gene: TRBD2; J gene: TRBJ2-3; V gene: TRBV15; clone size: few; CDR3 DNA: TGTGCCACCAGCAAACAGCGGGGCGGCACAGATACGCAGTATTTT; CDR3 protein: CATSKQRGGTDTQYF
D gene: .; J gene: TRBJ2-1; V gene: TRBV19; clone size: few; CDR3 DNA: TGTGCCAGTACTAGTGCCCCGAACAATGAGCAGTTCTTC; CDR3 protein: CASTSAPNNEQFF
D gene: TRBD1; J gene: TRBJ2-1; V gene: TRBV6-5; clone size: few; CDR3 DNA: TGTGCCAGCAGTTACGGGGAGGACAGGGTTTTATTCTTC; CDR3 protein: CASSYGEDRVLFF